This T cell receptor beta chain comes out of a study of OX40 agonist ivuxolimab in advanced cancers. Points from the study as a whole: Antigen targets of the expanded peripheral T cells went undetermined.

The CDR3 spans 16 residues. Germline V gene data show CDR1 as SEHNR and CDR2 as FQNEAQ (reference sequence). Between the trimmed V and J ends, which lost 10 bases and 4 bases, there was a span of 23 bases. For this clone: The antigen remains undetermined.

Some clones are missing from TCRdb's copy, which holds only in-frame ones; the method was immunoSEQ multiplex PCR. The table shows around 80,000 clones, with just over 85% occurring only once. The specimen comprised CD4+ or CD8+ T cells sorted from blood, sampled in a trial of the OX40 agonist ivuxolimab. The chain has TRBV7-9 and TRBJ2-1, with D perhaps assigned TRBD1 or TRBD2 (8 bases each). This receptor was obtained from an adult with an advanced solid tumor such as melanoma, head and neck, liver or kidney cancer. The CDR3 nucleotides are TGTGCCATCTCCGGCCACAGGGGGACTAGTTACAATGAGCAGTTCTTC. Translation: CAISGHRGTSYNEQFF.